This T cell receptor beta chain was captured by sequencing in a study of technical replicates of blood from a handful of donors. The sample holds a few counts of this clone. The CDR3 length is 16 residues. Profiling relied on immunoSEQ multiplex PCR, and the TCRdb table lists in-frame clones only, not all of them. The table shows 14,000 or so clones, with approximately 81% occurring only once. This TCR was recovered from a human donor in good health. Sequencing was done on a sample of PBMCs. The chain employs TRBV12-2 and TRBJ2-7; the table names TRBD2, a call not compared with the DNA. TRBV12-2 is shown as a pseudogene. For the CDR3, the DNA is TGTGCAAGTCGCCCTCTTATATTGTTACGTCCACTCGAGCAGTACTTC. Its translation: CASRPLILLRPLEQYF.